The rows below give T cell receptor beta chains drawn from one sample of a study of long-term antiretroviral therapy in people with HIV. The protocol was immunoSEQ multiplex PCR, while the TCRdb copy is restricted to in-frame clones and leaves out a portion. The table shows some 14,000 clones, with about 84% occurring only once. Specimen: unsorted PBMCs, collected 1.8 years before starting antiretroviral therapy. Every receptor here comes from a woman aged 40 to 49 with HIV. The CDR3 runs from the conserved cysteine through the conserved F or W.

v_call	j_call	cdr3_aa
TRBV6-1	TRBJ2-7	CASKEWGPTYEQYF
TRBV19	TRBJ1-5	CASSIKGAWNQPQHF
TRBV6-5	TRBJ2-3	CASSYGRTGYTDTQYF
TRBV19	TRBJ1-2	CASSTDGKNYGYTF
TRBV6-1	TRBJ2-2	CASSEVPGLAQTGELFF
TRBV6-7	TRBJ1-3	CASSKIRDREVTIYF
TRBV6-5	TRBJ2-7	CASSLDRGPSYEQYF
TRBV18	TRBJ2-7	CASSPGTGGTEQYF
TRBV27	TRBJ2-7	CASSPSSPYEQYF
TRBV19	TRBJ2-7	CASSPQGAGYEQYF
TRBV5-1	TRBJ1-2	CASSYSRDRGLGYTF
TRBV7-3	TRBJ1-4	CASSSLTAATNEKLFF
TRBV6-5	TRBJ1-4	CASSYSRGEKLFF
TRBV7-9	TRBJ2-3	CASSLTTGDTQYF
TRBV5-4	TRBJ2-2	CASSLPPGTANTGELFF
TRBV6-5	TRBJ2-5	CASSLQASGTQYF
TRBV6-1	TRBJ1-2	CASSEASRTGRWYGYTF
TRBV11-1	TRBJ2-3	CASSSDRRGIGYTQYF
TRBV11-2	TRBJ2-2	CASRGGTGDNTGELFF
TRBV2	TRBJ1-2	CASSADSVYGYTF
TRBV6-1	TRBJ1-2	CASSADAAGVLYGYTF
TRBV5-1	TRBJ2-1	CASKPGQGTSGSYNEQFF
TRBV7-9	TRBJ1-4	CASSPRAVREKLFF
TRBV19	TRBJ2-2	CASNFVDRGGSGELFF
TRBV9	TRBJ2-2	CASSVLAGGRTGELFF
TRBV6-1	TRBJ2-7	CASSESSGGEQYF
TRBV27	TRBJ2-4	CASRTGAVDIQYF
TRBV2	TRBJ1-4	CASTVRRGLEKLFF
TRBV29-1	TRBJ2-3	CSVEGGVNTDTQYF
TRBV29-1	TRBJ1-2	CSATTGFSGYTF
TRBV15	TRBJ2-7	CATSRDRGSYEQYF
TRBV6-5	TRBJ2-7	CATPCAKTYEQYF
TRBV10-3	TRBJ2-1	CATTRESSYNEQFF
TRBV7-3	TRBJ2-7	CASSLMGQGAYEQYF
TRBV7-2	TRBJ2-3	CASSFYTDTQYF
TRBV6-6	TRBJ1-5	CASSYSGGNQPQHF
TRBV5-1	TRBJ2-7	CASSIGTGGYEQYF
TRBV6-1	TRBJ2-5	CASSNYGTAQETQYF
TRBV18	TRBJ2-1	CASSPPFRGQIPNDEQFF
TRBV28	TRBJ1-5	CASSRAQPQHF
TRBV27	TRBJ2-7	CASRYLASVDEQYF
TRBV27	TRBJ2-3	CASSANPDSLGTDTQYF
TRBV7-9	TRBJ2-7	CASSLGSGNTYEQYF
TRBV5-1	TRBJ1-2	CASSPGQVEGFGYTF
TRBV19	TRBJ2-7	CASSISGQGLGEQYF
TRBV6-5	TRBJ1-2	CASSQDRANYGYTF